This T cell receptor (beta chain) derives from a study of T cell responses to AZD1222 COVID-19 vaccine. Overall study findings and caveats: Nearly half of spike-specific TCRs reportedly go after variant regions that carry no mutations.

The assay was immunoSEQ multiplex PCR, and TCRdb's table has in-frame clones only and misses some. The sample shows 150,000 to 160,000 clones, approximately 90% of them seen only once. About this clone: What it recognizes is unknown.

Sequencing used peripheral blood, obtained 28 days after the second AZD1222 dose. The source of this sequence is an adult who received the AZD1222 COVID-19 vaccine.

The CDR3 here is CATSWDRVNTEAFF. CDR3 DNA sequence: TGTGCCACCTCTTGGGACAGGGTGAACACTGAAGCTTTCTTT. The chain recombines TRBV19 with TRBJ1-1; TRBD1 matches 9 bases. Per the germline V gene, CDR1 is LNHDA and CDR2 is SQIVND (reference sequence). This CDR3 is 14 amino acids long. The V and J ends lost 10 bases and 0 bases, in that order; junction bases with no gene match: 6.